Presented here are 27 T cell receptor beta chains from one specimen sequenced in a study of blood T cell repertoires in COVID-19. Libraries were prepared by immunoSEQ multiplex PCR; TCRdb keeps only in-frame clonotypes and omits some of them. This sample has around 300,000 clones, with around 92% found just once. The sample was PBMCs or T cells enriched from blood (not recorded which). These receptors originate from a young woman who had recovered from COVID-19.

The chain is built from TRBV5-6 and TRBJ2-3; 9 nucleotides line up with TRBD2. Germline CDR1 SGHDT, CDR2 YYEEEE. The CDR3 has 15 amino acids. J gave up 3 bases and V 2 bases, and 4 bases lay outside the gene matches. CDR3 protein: CASSFGSGRTDTQYF. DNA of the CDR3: TGTGCCAGCAGCTTTGGTAGCGGGAGAACAGATACGCAGTATTTT.

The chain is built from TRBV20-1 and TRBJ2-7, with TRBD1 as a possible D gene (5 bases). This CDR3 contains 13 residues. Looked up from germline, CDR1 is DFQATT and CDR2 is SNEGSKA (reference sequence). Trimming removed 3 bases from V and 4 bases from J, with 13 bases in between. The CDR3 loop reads CSASSQGYYEQYF. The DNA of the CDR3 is TGCAGTGCTAGTTCCCAGGGTTATTACGAGCAGTACTTC.

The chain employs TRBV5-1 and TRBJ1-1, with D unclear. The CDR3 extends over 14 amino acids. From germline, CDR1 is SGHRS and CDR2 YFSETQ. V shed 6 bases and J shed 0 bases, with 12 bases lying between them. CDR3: CASKYSLLNTEAFF. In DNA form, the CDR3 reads TGCGCCAGCAAATACTCCCTTTTGAACACTGAAGCTTTCTTT.

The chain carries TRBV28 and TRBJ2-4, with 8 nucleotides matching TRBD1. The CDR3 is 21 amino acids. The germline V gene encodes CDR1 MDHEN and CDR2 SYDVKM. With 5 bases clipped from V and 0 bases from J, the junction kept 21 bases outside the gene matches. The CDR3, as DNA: TGTGCCAGCAGTCTCCCCGGGACAGGAGGCCCTAAGCTCTTAGCCAAAAACATTCAGTACTTC. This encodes CASSLPGTGGPKLLAKNIQYF.

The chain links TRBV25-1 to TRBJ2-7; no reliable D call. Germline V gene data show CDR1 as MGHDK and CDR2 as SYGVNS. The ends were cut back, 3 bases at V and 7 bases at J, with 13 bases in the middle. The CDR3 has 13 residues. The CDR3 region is CASSDLSPPEQYF. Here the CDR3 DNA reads TGTGCCAGCAGTGATCTCTCTCCCCCTGAGCAGTACTTC.

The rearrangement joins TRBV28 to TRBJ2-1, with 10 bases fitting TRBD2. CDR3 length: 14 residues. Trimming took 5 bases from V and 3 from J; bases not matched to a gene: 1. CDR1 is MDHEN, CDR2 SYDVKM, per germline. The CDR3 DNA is TGTGCCAGCAGTCGGACTAGCGGCTACAATGAGCAGTTCTTC. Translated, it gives CASSRTSGYNEQFF.

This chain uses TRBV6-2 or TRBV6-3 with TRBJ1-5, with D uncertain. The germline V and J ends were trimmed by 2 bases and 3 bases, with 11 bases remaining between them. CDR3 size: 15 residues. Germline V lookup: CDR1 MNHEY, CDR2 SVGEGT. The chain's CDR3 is CASSYRGPTNQPQHF. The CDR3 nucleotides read TGTGCCAGCAGTTACAGAGGCCCTACCAATCAGCCCCAGCATTTT.

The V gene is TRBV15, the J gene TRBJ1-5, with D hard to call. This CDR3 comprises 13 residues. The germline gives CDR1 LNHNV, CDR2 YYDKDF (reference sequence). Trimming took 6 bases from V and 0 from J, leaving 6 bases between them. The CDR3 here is CATRNYSNQPQHF. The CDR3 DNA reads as TGTGCCACCAGAAATTATAGCAATCAGCCCCAGCATTTT.

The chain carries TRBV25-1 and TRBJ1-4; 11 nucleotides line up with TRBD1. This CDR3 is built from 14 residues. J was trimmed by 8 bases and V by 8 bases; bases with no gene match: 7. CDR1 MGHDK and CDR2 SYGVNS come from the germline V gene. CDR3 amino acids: CASSRTGGEEKLFF. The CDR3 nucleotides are TGTGCCAGCTCCAGGACAGGGGGCGAAGAAAAACTGTTTTTT.

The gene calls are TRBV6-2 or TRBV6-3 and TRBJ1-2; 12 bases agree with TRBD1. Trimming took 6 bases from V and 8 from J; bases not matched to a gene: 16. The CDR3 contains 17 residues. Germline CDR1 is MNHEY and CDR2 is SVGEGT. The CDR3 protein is CASSDPGQGAIGLGYTF. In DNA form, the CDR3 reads TGTGCCAGCAGCGACCCGGGACAGGGGGCGATAGGACTCGGCTACACCTTC.

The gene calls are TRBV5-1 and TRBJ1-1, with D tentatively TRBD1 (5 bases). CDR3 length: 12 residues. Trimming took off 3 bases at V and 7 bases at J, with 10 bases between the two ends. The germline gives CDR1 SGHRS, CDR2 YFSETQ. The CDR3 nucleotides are TGCGCCAGCAGCTCCTCAGGGTATGAAGCTTTCTTT. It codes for CASSSSGYEAFF.

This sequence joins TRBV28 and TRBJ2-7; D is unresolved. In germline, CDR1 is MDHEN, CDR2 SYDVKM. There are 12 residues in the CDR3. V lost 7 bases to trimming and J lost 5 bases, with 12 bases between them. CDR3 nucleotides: TGTGCCAGCAAAACACCAGGCGACGAGCAGTACTTC. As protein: CASKTPGDEQYF.

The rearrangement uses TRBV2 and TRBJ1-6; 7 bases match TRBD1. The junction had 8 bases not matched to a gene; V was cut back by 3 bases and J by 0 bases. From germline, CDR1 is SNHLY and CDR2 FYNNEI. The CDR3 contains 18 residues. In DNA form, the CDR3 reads TGTGCCAGCAGTGAGATAGGGGGCGCCTACTCCTATAATTCACCCCTCCACTTT. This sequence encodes CASSEIGGAYSYNSPLHF. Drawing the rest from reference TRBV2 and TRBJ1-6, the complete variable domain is EPEVTQTPSHQVTQMGQEVILRCVPISNHLYFYWYRQILGQKVEFLVSFYNNEISEKSEIFDDQFSVERPDGSNFTLKIRSTKLEDSAMYFCASSEIGGAYSYNSPLHFGNGTRLTVT.

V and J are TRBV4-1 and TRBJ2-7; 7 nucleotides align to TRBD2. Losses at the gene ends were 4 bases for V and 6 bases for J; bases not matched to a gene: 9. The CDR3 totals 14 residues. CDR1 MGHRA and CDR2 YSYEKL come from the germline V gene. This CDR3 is CASSPRLASGEQYF. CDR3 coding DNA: TGCGCCAGCAGCCCTAGACTAGCATCGGGCGAGCAGTACTTC.

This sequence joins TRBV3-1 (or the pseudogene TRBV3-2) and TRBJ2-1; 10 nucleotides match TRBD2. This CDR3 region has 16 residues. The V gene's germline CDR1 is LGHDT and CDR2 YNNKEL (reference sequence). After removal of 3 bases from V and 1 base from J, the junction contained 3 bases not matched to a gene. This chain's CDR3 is CASSHSSGSSYNEQFF. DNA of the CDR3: TGTGCCAGCAGCCATTCTAGCGGGAGTTCCTACAATGAGCAGTTCTTC.

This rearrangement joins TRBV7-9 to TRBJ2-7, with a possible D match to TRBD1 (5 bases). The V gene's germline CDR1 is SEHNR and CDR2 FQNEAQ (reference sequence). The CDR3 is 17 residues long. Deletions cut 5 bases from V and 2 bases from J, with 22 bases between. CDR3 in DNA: TGTGCCAGCAGCGCTGAACCCGGACAAAGACTTACCTACGAGCAGTACTTC. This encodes CASSAEPGQRLTYEQYF.

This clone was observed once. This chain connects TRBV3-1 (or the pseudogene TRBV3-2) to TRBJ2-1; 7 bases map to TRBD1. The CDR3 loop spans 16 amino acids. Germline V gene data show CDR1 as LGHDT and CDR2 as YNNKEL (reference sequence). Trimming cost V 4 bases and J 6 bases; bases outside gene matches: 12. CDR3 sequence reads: CASSPLGQEVFNEQFF. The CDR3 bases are TGTGCCAGCAGCCCCCTAGGACAGGAAGTATTCAATGAGCAGTTCTTC.

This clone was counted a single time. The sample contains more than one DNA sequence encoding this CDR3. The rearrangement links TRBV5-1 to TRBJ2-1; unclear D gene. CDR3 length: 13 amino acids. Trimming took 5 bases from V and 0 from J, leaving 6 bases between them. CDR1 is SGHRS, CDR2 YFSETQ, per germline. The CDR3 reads CASSSSSYNEQFF. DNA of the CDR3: TGCGCCAGCAGTAGCAGCTCCTACAATGAGCAGTTCTTC.

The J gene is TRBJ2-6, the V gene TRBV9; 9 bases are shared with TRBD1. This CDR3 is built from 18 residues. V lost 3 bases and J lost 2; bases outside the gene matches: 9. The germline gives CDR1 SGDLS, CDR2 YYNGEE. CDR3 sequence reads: CASSARPTGGAGANVLTF. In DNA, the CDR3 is TGTGCCAGCAGCGCCCGACCAACAGGGGGCGCTGGGGCCAACGTCCTGACTTTC.

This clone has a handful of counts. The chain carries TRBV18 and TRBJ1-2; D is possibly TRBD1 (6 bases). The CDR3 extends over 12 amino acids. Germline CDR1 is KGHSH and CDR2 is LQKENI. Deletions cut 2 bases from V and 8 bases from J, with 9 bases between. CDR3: CASSPGGGGYTF. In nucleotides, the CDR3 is TGTGCCAGCTCACCAGGGGGCGGCGGCTACACCTTC.

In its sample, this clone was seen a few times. In nucleotides, the CDR3 is TGTGCCAGCAGCTTAGGGACTAATCAGCCCCAGCATTTT. Translated, it gives CASSLGTNQPQHF. The chain links TRBV11-2 to TRBJ1-5; D gene unclear. The CDR3 loop spans 13 amino acids. The germline V gene encodes CDR1 SGHAT and CDR2 FQNNGV. V lost 1 base, J lost 4 bases, and 5 bases lay in between.

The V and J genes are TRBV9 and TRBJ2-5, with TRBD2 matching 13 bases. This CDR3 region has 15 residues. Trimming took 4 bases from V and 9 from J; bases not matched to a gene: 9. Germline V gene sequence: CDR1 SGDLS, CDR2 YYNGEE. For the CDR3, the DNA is TGTGCCAGCAGCTCAGCCGGGACTAGCGGGGAGGCCCAGTACTTC. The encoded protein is CASSSAGTSGEAQYF.

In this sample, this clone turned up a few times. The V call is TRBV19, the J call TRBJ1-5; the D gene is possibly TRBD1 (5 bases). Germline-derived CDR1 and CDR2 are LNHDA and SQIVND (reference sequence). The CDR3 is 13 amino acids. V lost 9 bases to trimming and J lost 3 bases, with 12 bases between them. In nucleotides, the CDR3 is TGTGCCAGCACAGGCTATCACAATCAGCCCCAGCATTTT. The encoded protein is CASTGYHNQPQHF.

The DNA for the CDR3 is TGTGCCAGCAGCCCCCTTATGGAGGGGAACACTGAAGCTTTCTTT. Protein sequence: CASSPLMEGNTEAFF. The chain couples TRBV3-1 (or the pseudogene TRBV3-2) to TRBJ1-1; D not certain. CDR3 length: 15 residues. Trimming pared 4 bases from V and 1 base from J, leaving 13 bases between. Per germline, CDR1 LGHDT and CDR2 YNNKEL (reference sequence).

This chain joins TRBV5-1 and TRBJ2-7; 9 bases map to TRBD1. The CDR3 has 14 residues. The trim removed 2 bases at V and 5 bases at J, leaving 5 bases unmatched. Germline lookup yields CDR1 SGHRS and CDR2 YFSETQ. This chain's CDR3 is CASSFGTGTHEQYF. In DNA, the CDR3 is TGCGCCAGCAGCTTTGGGACAGGGACCCACGAGCAGTACTTC.

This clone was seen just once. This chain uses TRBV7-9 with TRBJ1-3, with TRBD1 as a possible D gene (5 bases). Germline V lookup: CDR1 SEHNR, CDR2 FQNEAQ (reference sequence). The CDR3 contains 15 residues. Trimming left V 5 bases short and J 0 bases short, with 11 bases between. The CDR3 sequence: CASSPMGGSGNTIYF. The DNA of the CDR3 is TGTGCCAGCAGCCCCATGGGGGGCTCTGGAAACACCATATATTTT.

CDR3 coding DNA: TGTGCCAGCAGCGTAGAAGGAGGAGTCGATGAGCAGTTCTTC. Translation: CASSVEGGVDEQFF. The chain has TRBV9 and TRBJ2-1; TRBD2 is a possible D gene (5 bases). Per germline, CDR1 SGDLS and CDR2 YYNGEE. CDR3 length equals 14 residues. V lost 0 bases and J 8 bases, leaving 12 bases between the germline ends.